This T cell receptor beta chain was identified in a study of metastatic and nonmetastatic thyroid tumors. For the study at large: Patients with malignant and benign thyroid disease provided blood and tumor or nodule tissue, whose repertoires were compared.

The germline V gene encodes CDR1 SNHLY and CDR2 FYNNEI. The CDR3 contains 15 residues. TCRdb reanalyzed the PCR reads via MiXCR. The sample consists of about 40,000 clones, about an eighth of them appearing once. Thyroid surgery had not been preceded by any treatment in any patient. Whole-study findings and limits: Patients with malignant thyroid tumors reportedly had significantly higher TCR beta diversity than those with benign nodules, in blood and tumor.

Comment on this clone: Its antigen is not known. The junction departs from the called germline gene at one end, perhaps through a read error.

The chain uses TRBV2 and TRBJ2-2; D unresolved. This receptor was taken from a female donor with papillary thyroid cancer or a benign thyroid nodule (not recorded which). Some clones in this sample may be carry-over from other donors' samples. The sample comprised blood. The CDR3 bases are TGTGCCCGCAGCCAAGCAGAGAAAGGATCCGGGGAGCTGTTTTTT. Translation: CARSQAEKGSGELFF.